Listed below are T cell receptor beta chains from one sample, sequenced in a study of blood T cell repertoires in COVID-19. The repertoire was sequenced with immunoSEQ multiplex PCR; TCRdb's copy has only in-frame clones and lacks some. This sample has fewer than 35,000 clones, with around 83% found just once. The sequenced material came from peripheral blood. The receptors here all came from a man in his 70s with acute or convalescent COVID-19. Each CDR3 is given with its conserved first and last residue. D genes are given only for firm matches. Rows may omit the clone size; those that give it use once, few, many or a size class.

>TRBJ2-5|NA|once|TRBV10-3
TGTGCCATCAGTGAGGGCCCCGGGGGAGAAGAGACCCAGTACTTC
CAISEGPGGEETQYF
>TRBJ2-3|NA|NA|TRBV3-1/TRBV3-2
TGTGCCAGCAGCCAAGGGTCAGGGTGGGGACACAGCACGCAGTATTTT
CASSQGSGWGHSTQYF
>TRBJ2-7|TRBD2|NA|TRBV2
TGTGCCAGTGAGCGGGGGGGCGGCCACGAGCAGTACTTC
CASERGGGHEQYF
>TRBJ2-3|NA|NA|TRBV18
TGTGCCAGCTCCCTCCTTAGCACAGATACGCAGTATTTT
CASSLLSTDTQYF
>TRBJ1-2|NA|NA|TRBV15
TGTGCCACCAGCAGTTACCCCCTTCGAGAGGCTAACTATGGCTACACCTTC
CATSSYPLREANYGYTF
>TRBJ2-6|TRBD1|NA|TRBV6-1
TGTGCCAGCAGTGGACACAGGGGCTCTGGGGCCAACGTCCTGACTTTC
CASSGHRGSGANVLTF
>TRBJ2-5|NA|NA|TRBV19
TGTGCCAGTAGTATAGTACAGCAAGAGACCCAGTACTTC
CASSIVQQETQYF
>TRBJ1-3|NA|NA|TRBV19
TGTGCCAGTAGTATAACAGGATCGATGACGGGAAACACCATATATTTT
CASSITGSMTGNTIYF
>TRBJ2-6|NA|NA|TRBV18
TGTGCCAGCTCACCACGAGACAGGGCCAACGTCCTGACTTTC
CASSPRDRANVLTF
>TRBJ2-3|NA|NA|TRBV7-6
TGTGCCAGCAGCATTAGAGAGCCCGGGGGCACAGATACGCAGTATTTT
CASSIREPGGTDTQYF
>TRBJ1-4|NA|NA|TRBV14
TGTGCCAGCAGCCAAGAAGGGGCGAAACTGTTTTTT
CASSQEGAKLFF